The 30 T cell receptor beta chains given below trace back to one sample, sequenced in a study of T cell responses to AZD1222 COVID-19 vaccine (dated by TCRdb to 2020 to 2023). The library was made by the immunoSEQ multiplex PCR assay. TCRdb retrieved this table from immuneACCESS and kept in-frame rearrangements only. Not all clones are present; in checked studies, unresolved V genes account for under half, and no reason is known for the remainder. The sample table shows roughly 70,000 clones, and 65% to 90% are seen once. Of the sample, roughly 5% is held by the ten largest clones. In light of the paper, this sample's time point label describes: baseline before first vaccination. The specimen was peripheral blood, collected on day 0 of AZD1222 vaccination. These receptors all come from an adult in good health.

V usage is TRBV6-6 and J usage is TRBJ1-2; 9 nucleotides agree with TRBD1. The germline V gene has CDR1 MNHNY and CDR2 SVGAGI (reference sequence). The CDR3 is made up of 15 amino acids. V gave up 4 bases and J gave up 4 bases; unmatched junction bases: 7. CDR3 nucleotide sequence: TGTGCCAGCAGTTTAGGGACAGGGAAGCTCTATGGCTACACCTTC. Protein: CASSLGTGKLYGYTF.

This clone has a handful of counts. The CDR3 sequence: CASSVRWESYEQYF. CDR3 bases: TGTGCCAGCAGCGTAAGATGGGAATCCTACGAGCAGTACTTC. This sequence joins TRBV9 and TRBJ2-7, with D unresolved. Germline V gives CDR1 SGDLS, CDR2 YYNGEE. Trimming removed 1 base at V and 1 base at J, with 9 bases between. The CDR3 length is 14 residues.

This clone was seen just once. This chain joins TRBV6-5 and TRBJ1-4; D unresolved. CDR3 size: 13 residues. Germline assignment: CDR1 MNHEY and CDR2 SVGAGI. V was shortened by 8 bases and J by 8 bases, with 15 bases between the two germline ends. The DNA of the CDR3 is TGTGCCAGCGAGGAGGGTATAGGGGAAAAACTGTTTTTT. Protein: CASEEGIGEKLFF.

DNA of the CDR3: TGTGCCAGCACCCTGGGAGGGTACGAGCAGTACTTC. It is translated as CASTLGGYEQYF. The gene calls are TRBV28 and TRBJ2-7, with 7 bases matching TRBD2. Germline values: CDR1 MDHEN, CDR2 SYDVKM. The CDR3 spans 12 residues. V lost 7 bases and J lost 4; bases outside the gene matches: 4.

The gene calls are TRBV9 and TRBJ2-1; the D call may be TRBD1 or TRBD2 (5 bases each). Germline V gene data show CDR1 as SGDLS and CDR2 as YYNGEE. V lost 0 bases, J lost 3 bases, and 10 bases lay in between. This CDR3 is built from 15 residues. CDR3 coding DNA: TGTGCCAGCAGCGTAGGGGGGATCCTCTACAATGAGCAGTTCTTC. Protein: CASSVGGILYNEQFF.

The chain links TRBV19 to TRBJ1-5; D is ambiguous. CDR3 size: 15 residues. V was pared by 3 bases and J by 0 bases, with 9 bases between. Germline CDR1 and CDR2: LNHDA and SQIVND (reference sequence). The CDR3 sequence is CASSISHYSNQPQHF. DNA of the CDR3: TGTGCCAGTAGTATTTCGCATTATAGCAATCAGCCCCAGCATTTT.

V is TRBV18 and J is TRBJ2-3; no firm D call. CDR3 length equals 17 residues. The germline gives CDR1 KGHSH, CDR2 LQKENI. The ends were cut back, 3 bases at V and 1 base at J, with 17 bases in the middle. The CDR3 is CASSPFSSPRRTDTQYF. The CDR3 DNA reads as TGTGCCAGCTCACCGTTTAGCTCCCCGCGCCGCACAGATACGCAGTATTTT.

The chain is built from TRBV5-1 and TRBJ1-5, with D possibly matching TRBD1 (5 bases). CDR3 length equals 16 residues. From germline, CDR1 is SGHRS and CDR2 YFSETQ. Trimming cost V 5 bases and J 4 bases, with 19 bases left between them. In DNA form, the CDR3 reads TGCGCCAGCAGTAACCGCCGGGACGGGGAAAATCAGCCCCAGCATTTT. Its translation: CASSNRRDGENQPQHF.

This clone was seen only a few times. This chain uses TRBV6-5 with TRBJ2-7; TRBD1 matches 7 bases. Germline assignment: CDR1 MNHEY and CDR2 SVGAGI. J lost 4 bases, V lost 5 bases, and 8 bases had no gene match. The CDR3 runs 14 residues. The CDR3 nucleotides read TGTGCCAGCAGTAACCCCGGGACAGATTACGAGCAGTACTTC. Protein: CASSNPGTDYEQYF.

This clone was detected once. The rearrangement uses TRBV2 and TRBJ2-5, with D unclear. CDR3 size: 13 residues. Germline lookup yields CDR1 SNHLY and CDR2 FYNNEI. V was shortened by 1 base and J by 1 base, with 4 bases between the two germline ends. In nucleotides, the CDR3 is TGTGCCAGCAGTGAAGGAACCCAAGAGACCCAGTACTTC. Its translation: CASSEGTQETQYF.

This clone has only one observation. This chain joins TRBV11-2 and TRBJ2-7; 8 nucleotides align to TRBD2. The CDR3 length is 15 residues. Germline lookup yields CDR1 SGHAT and CDR2 FQNNGV. V dropped 4 bases and J dropped 2; count of bases not matched to a gene: 7. CDR3 DNA sequence: TGTGCCAGCAGCTGGGGACTAGGGGAAACCTACGAGCAGTACTTC. As protein: CASSWGLGETYEQYF.

The chain recombines TRBV7-3 with TRBJ2-2, with D unclear. In germline, CDR1 is SGHTA, CDR2 FQGTGA. Trimming took 1 base from V and 5 from J, leaving 14 bases between them. This CDR3 contains 16 residues. The DNA for the CDR3 is TGTGCCAGCAGCTTAAATTCGCAGCGTGGGACCGGGGAGCTGTTTTTT. This gives the protein CASSLNSQRGTGELFF.

The genes are TRBV3-1 (or the pseudogene TRBV3-2) and TRBJ2-7, with no clear D. Germline-derived CDR1 and CDR2 are LGHDT and YNNKEL (reference sequence). Trimming took 3 bases from V and 1 from J, leaving 10 bases between them. The CDR3 covers 14 residues. The CDR3 sequence is CASSQYGRSYEQYF. CDR3 coding DNA: TGTGCCAGCAGCCAGTATGGACGGTCCTACGAGCAGTACTTC.

This chain connects TRBV6-5 to TRBJ1-3; D ambiguous. Per germline, CDR1 MNHEY and CDR2 SVGAGI. V lost 7 bases and J lost 0, with 10 bases in between. The CDR3 is 14 residues long. For the CDR3, the DNA is TGTGCCAGCACCATCGGGAGCTCTGGAAACACCATATATTTT. Translated, it gives CASTIGSSGNTIYF.

This chain uses TRBV7-8 with TRBJ1-1; the D gene is possibly TRBD1 (6 bases). Germline lookup yields CDR1 SGHVS and CDR2 FQNEAQ. V lost 1 base, J lost 4 bases, and 13 bases lay in between. The CDR3 loop spans 15 amino acids. In nucleotides, the CDR3 is TGTGCCAGCAGCTTAGACAGGGATTTGGGCACTGAAGCTTTCTTT. Translating gives CASSLDRDLGTEAFF. The whole variable domain, filled in from reference TRBV7-8 and TRBJ1-1, reads GAGVSQSPRYKVAKRGQDVALRCDPISGHVSLFWYQQALGQGPEFLTYFQNEAQLDKSGLPSDRFFAERPEGSVSTLKIQRTQQEDSAVYLCASSLDRDLGTEAFFGQGTRLTVV.

The CDR3 loop is CASSQDQPLGGEAFF. The CDR3 DNA is TGTGCCAGCAGCCAAGATCAGCCTCTGGGGGGTGAAGCTTTCTTT. The chain couples TRBV14 to TRBJ1-1; possible D gene TRBD1, 5 bases. Germline values: CDR1 SGHDN, CDR2 FVKESK. This CDR3 contains 15 residues. V lost 0 bases and J 7 bases, leaving 15 bases between the germline ends. Full variable domain (outside the CDR3, taken from reference TRBV14 and TRBJ1-1): EAGVTQFPSHSVIEKGQTVTLRCDPISGHDNLYWYRRVMGKEIKFLLHFVKESKQDESGMPNNRFLAERTGGTYSTLKVQPAELEDSGVYFCASSQDQPLGGEAFFGQGTRLTVV.

This rearrangement joins TRBV2 to TRBJ2-2; TRBD2 aligns across 13 bases. Germline loops: CDR1 SNHLY, CDR2 FYNNEI. Germline trimming cut 7 bases from V and 5 bases from J; bases unmatched to any gene: 4. CDR3 length equals 15 residues. CDR3 loop: CASKGGLAGTGELFF. CDR3 bases: TGTGCCAGCAAGGGGGGACTAGCGGGGACCGGGGAGCTGTTTTTT.

This chain joins TRBV24-1 and TRBJ1-5; D gene uncertain. Germline V gene data show CDR1 as KGHDR and CDR2 as SFDVKD. The CDR3 covers 16 residues. Trimming left V 4 bases short and J 0 bases short, with 12 bases between. CDR3 protein: CATSDPDVNSNQPQHF. Written as DNA, the CDR3 is TGTGCCACCAGTGACCCGGACGTCAATAGCAATCAGCCCCAGCATTTT.

This clone was seen once. The chain joins TRBV27 to TRBJ1-6; tentative D call: TRBD1 (5 bases). Germline lookup yields CDR1 MNHEY and CDR2 SMNVEV (reference sequence). V was cut by 2 bases and J by 9 bases, with 8 bases left in between. The CDR3 extends over 13 amino acids. Written as DNA, the CDR3 is TGTGCCAGCAGTTTAAGGGACGTTTCACCCCTCCACTTT. Amino acid sequence: CASSLRDVSPLHF.

This chain links TRBV11-2 with TRBJ1-4, with TRBD1 as a possible D gene (6 bases). Per the germline V gene, CDR1 is SGHAT and CDR2 is FQNNGV. CDR3 length: 17 amino acids. Trimming shortened V by 4 bases and J by 8 bases, and 23 bases separated the two germline ends. The chain's CDR3 is CASSSHLGGGFGEKLFF. Here the CDR3 DNA reads TGTGCCAGCAGCTCCCATCTGGGCGGGGGCTTTGGGGAAAAACTGTTTTTT. The full variable domain, in which reference TRBV11-2 and TRBJ1-4 provide the parts outside the CDR3, is EAGVAQSPRYKIIEKRQSVAFWCNPISGHATLYWYQQILGQGPKLLIQFQNNGVVDDSQLPKDRFSAERLKGVDSTLKIQPAKLEDSAVYLCASSSHLGGGFGEKLFFGSGTQLSVL.

This clone was seen just once. The gene calls are TRBV27 and TRBJ1-1; D is undetermined. V gave up 4 bases and J gave up 3 bases, with 6 bases separating them. The germline V gene has CDR1 MNHEY and CDR2 SMNVEV (reference sequence). The CDR3 runs to 12 residues. CDR3 bases: TGTGCCAGCAGTTCTGGCTACACTGAAGCTTTCTTT. Its translation is CASSSGYTEAFF.

The chain joins TRBV4-2 to TRBJ2-3, with TRBD1 matching 7 bases. Germline lookup yields CDR1 LGHNA and CDR2 YNFKEQ. J was trimmed by 4 bases and V by 0 bases; bases with no gene match: 7. The CDR3 covers 16 residues. The CDR3 bases are TGTGCCAGCAGCCAAGAAGAGGGGGCGCTCCCAGATACGCAGTATTTT. This codes for CASSQEEGALPDTQYF.

This chain links TRBV19 with TRBJ2-5, with D perhaps matching TRBD1 or TRBD2 (5 bases each). Germline CDR1 is LNHDA and CDR2 is SQIVND (reference sequence). CDR3 length: 16 amino acids. Trimming left V 3 bases short and J 4 bases short, with 18 bases between. The CDR3 sequence is CASSMGLGESGETQYF. Written as DNA, the CDR3 is TGTGCCAGTAGTATGGGGCTGGGGGAATCAGGAGAGACCCAGTACTTC.

This clone was seen just once. The gene calls are TRBV7-3 and TRBJ2-7; 8 bases match TRBD1. Germline trimming cut 5 bases from V and 1 base from J; bases unmatched to any gene: 4. CDR1 and CDR2 from the germline V gene are SGHTA and FQGTGA. The CDR3 sequence is 14 residues long. Written as DNA, the CDR3 is TGTGCCAGCAGCGTACAGGGGGGATCCTACGAGCAGTACTTC. Translation: CASSVQGGSYEQYF.

This clone was observed once. This chain joins TRBV29-1 and TRBJ2-2; 7 bases map to TRBD2. Looked up from germline, CDR1 is SQVTM and CDR2 is ANQGSEA. V shed 4 bases, J shed 4 bases, and the junction held 6 bases outside the gene matches. CDR3 length: 14 residues. The CDR3 sequence: CSVVLWTSTGELFF. Here the CDR3 DNA reads TGCAGCGTTGTGTTATGGACTAGCACCGGGGAGCTGTTTTTT.

This clone was counted only a few times. V and J are TRBV19 and TRBJ2-5; 14 bases line up with TRBD2. CDR1 is LNHDA, CDR2 SQIVND, per germline (reference sequence). The CDR3 has 16 residues. The trim removed 5 bases at V and 5 bases at J, leaving 7 bases unmatched. CDR3 bases: TGTGCCAGTAGTCCTCGGACTAGCGGGGGGAGCGAGACCCAGTACTTC. It codes for CASSPRTSGGSETQYF.

The chain joins TRBV6-1 to TRBJ2-2; D perhaps matches TRBD2 (5 bases). This CDR3 region has 14 residues. CDR1 MNHNS and CDR2 SASEGT come from the germline V gene. Trimming removed 5 bases from V and 1 base from J, with 8 bases in between. CDR3 sequence: CASSYGLNTGELFF. The CDR3, as DNA: TGTGCCAGCAGTTATGGACTGAACACCGGGGAGCTGTTTTTT.

The chain combines TRBV5-6 with TRBJ1-1; tentatively, D is TRBD1 (5 bases). Per the germline V gene, CDR1 is SGHDT and CDR2 is YYEEEE. The CDR3 spans 14 residues. V lost 0 bases and J 5 bases, leaving 11 bases between the germline ends. The CDR3 here is CASSLAGERTEAFF. The CDR3, as DNA: TGTGCCAGCAGCTTGGCGGGGGAACGGACTGAAGCTTTCTTT. The full variable domain, with the rest looked up from reference TRBV5-6 and TRBJ1-1, is DAGVTQSPTHLIKTRGQQVTLRCSPKSGHDTVSWYQQALGQGPQFIFQYYEEEERQRGNFPDRFSGHQFPNYSSELNVNALLLGDSALYLCASSLAGERTEAFFGQGTRLTVV.

The genes are TRBV28 and TRBJ2-3; D not certain. The V gene lost 2 bases and the J gene lost 2 bases, with 2 bases spanning the gap. Germline CDR1 MDHEN, CDR2 SYDVKM. CDR3 length: 12 amino acids. The DNA of the CDR3 is TGTGCCAGCAGTTTAGCCACAGATACGCAGTATTTT. Translation: CASSLATDTQYF. The full variable domain, with the rest looked up from reference TRBV28 and TRBJ2-3, is DVKVTQSSRYLVKRTGEKVFLECVQDMDHENMFWYRQDPGLGLRLIYFSYDVKMKEKGDIPEGYSVSREKKERFSLILESASTNQTSMYLCASSLATDTQYFGPGTRLTVL.

The J gene is TRBJ2-2, the V gene TRBV6-5, with TRBD2 matching over 9 bases. CDR1 and CDR2 (germline): MNHEY, SVGAGI. The CDR3 covers 15 residues. The junction had 7 bases not matched to a gene; V was cut back by 0 bases and J by 11 bases. Written as DNA, the CDR3 is TGTGCCAGCAGTTACTCGAGACTAGCGGAGGGAGAGCTGTTTTTT. It translates to CASSYSRLAEGELFF.